The present TCR beta chain was sequenced within a study of CD8+CD57+ T cells in acquired aplastic anemia. Across the whole study: Average DNA yield from sorted CD4+ and CD8+ cells was about 3.2 ug. The study obtained roughly 10 million reads on average for CD4+ cells from healthy donors.

The V gene end was trimmed by 6 bases and the J gene end by 3 bases; junction bases not matched to a gene: 8. Germline-derived CDR1 and CDR2 are MNHEY and SVGAGI. The CDR3 spans 16 residues. This clonotype was detected many times. The antigen is unknown. The TCR beta profiling, which covered VDJ combination and CDR3 sequence, was carried out using genomic DNA as the template. TCRdb reprocessed the reads via MiXCR and lists one record per CDR3 protein. The table has about 190,000 distinct CDR3 sequences, 50% to 55% seen once; the top ten hold about a sixth. Overall study results and limits: A set of around 30 CD8+ CDR3 sequences was shared between patients and controls, and these sequences appeared highly expressed in patients. The study found no significant CD8+ Simpson's diversity difference between patients and controls.

This receptor was obtained from a human donor in good health, serving as a control. The chain carries TRBV6-5 and TRBJ1-2, with TRBD1 matching over 12 bases. The sequenced sample consisted of sorted CD4+, CD8+, or CD8+CD57+ T cells (not recorded which) from PBMCs. CDR3 nucleotide sequence: TGTGCCAGCAGGGGGACAGGGGGCGCCCCAGACTATGGCTACACCTTC. Its protein is CASRGTGGAPDYGYTF.